These 7 T cell receptor beta chains came from one sample sequenced in a study of blood T cell repertoires in COVID-19. Data came from immunoSEQ multiplex PCR; TCRdb stores just in-frame clones and leaves some out. The repertoire holds 90,000 or so clones, 86% seen once, with approximately 7.2% in the top ten. Sequenced: peripheral blood. The receptor source for this set is a man aged 60 to 75 with acute or convalescent COVID-19.

This chain links TRBV6-5 with TRBJ1-1, with 8 bases fitting TRBD1. The CDR3 loop spans 15 amino acids. With V trimmed by 7 bases and J by 0 bases, 7 bases remained unmatched. Germline V gene data show CDR1 as MNHEY and CDR2 as SVGAGI. The CDR3 sequence is CASTPGGLLNTEAFF. The CDR3 DNA reads TGTGCCAGCACCCCAGGGGGCCTACTGAACACTGAAGCTTTCTTT.

V gene TRBV5-1 combines with J gene TRBJ1-1, with TRBD1 identical over 8 bases. The ends lost 7 bases at V and 3 bases at J; junction bases unmatched: 14. The CDR3 runs 16 residues. CDR1 is SGHRS, CDR2 YFSETQ, per germline. The CDR3, as DNA: TGCGCCAGCCGCCGAGATGGACAGGGATGGGACACTGAAGCTTTCTTT. This gives the protein CASRRDGQGWDTEAFF. Complete variable domain (other parts from reference TRBV5-1 and TRBJ1-1): KAGVTQTPRYLIKTRGQQVTLSCSPISGHRSVSWYQQTPGQGLQFLFEYFSETQRNKGNFPGRFSGRQFSNSRSEMNVSTLELGDSALYLCASRRDGQGWDTEAFFGQGTRLTVV.

The chain is built from TRBV6-2 or TRBV6-3 and TRBJ1-6; D is undetermined. Germline V gene lookup returns CDR1 MNHEY and CDR2 SVGEGT. CDR3 size: 14 residues. Trimming pared 2 bases from V and 6 bases from J, leaving 8 bases between. Here the CDR3 reads CASSYPVPNSPLHF. Written as DNA, the CDR3 is TGTGCCAGCAGTTACCCGGTCCCTAATTCACCCCTCCACTTT.

The chain is built from TRBV6-1 and TRBJ1-3; no reliable D call. Trimming took 2 bases from V and 0 from J, leaving 5 bases between them. The CDR3 runs to 14 residues. Per germline, CDR1 MNHNS and CDR2 SASEGT. CDR3 bases: TGTGCCAGCAGTGAACTCAGCTCTGGAAACACCATATATTTT. It specifies CASSELSSGNTIYF.

The J gene is TRBJ1-1, the V gene TRBV6-5, with 7 positions matching TRBD1. Trimming took 6 bases from V and 7 from J; bases not matched to a gene: 8. This CDR3 has 13 residues. CDR1 is MNHEY, CDR2 SVGAGI, per germline. The CDR3 nucleotides are TGTGCCAGCAGGCCGACAGGGCCCTATGAAGCTTTCTTT. Translating gives CASRPTGPYEAFF.

This clone occurred a few times. The chain uses TRBV12-3 or TRBV12-4 and TRBJ1-5; possibly TRBD1 for D (5 bases). CDR3 length: 12 residues. Trimming removed 7 bases from V and 2 bases from J, with 6 bases in between. The CDR3 region is CASKTGNQPQHF. The CDR3, as DNA: TGTGCCAGCAAGACAGGCAATCAGCCCCAGCATTTT.

J is TRBJ1-3 and V is TRBV6-5, with D maybe TRBD1 (5 bases). The CDR3 has 14 residues. Germline CDR1 MNHEY, CDR2 SVGAGI. V was pared by 5 bases and J by 3 bases, with 11 bases between. As DNA, the CDR3 is TGTGCCAGCAGTATGCAGGGTAGTGGAAACACCATATATTTT. Encoded protein: CASSMQGSGNTIYF.